The text below deals with one T cell receptor (beta chain). The CDR3 is cut off 3 residues early in the read; its end comes from the germline J gene. Sequencing was performed with immunoSEQ multiplex PCR; in TCRdb, only in-frame clones are kept and a portion is missing. The table gives approximately 37,000 clones; the top ten clones make up around 5.8% of it. Germline CDR1 LNHDA, CDR2 SQIVND (reference sequence). The CDR3 consists of 15 residues. Trimming took 7 bases from V and 2 from J, leaving 15 bases between them. This record belongs to a study of T cells in women clearing cervical HPV infection.

Sequencing was carried out using blood buffy coat. The chain combines TRBV19 with TRBJ1-3; the D gene is possibly TRBD1 (5 bases). This receptor was identified in a woman between 18 and 70 years old with a cervical HPV16 infection that either progressed to CIN3+ or cleared (not recorded which). Incomplete CDR3 DNA: TGTGCCAGTAAGAGGGGAGGGGAGGCTGGAAACACC. Translating it yields CASKRGGEAGNT. The CDR3 reads in full as CASKRGGEAGNTIYF.